The rows below give T cell receptor beta chains drawn from one sample of a study of OX40 agonist ivuxolimab in advanced cancers. The method was immunoSEQ multiplex PCR; TCRdb's version includes in-frame clones alone and lacks a portion of them. This sample has 65,000 to 95,000 clones; about 85% occur once, and the top ten carry under 4%. The source material was CD4+ or CD8+ T cells sorted from blood, sampled in a trial of the OX40 agonist ivuxolimab. These receptors were collected from an adult with an advanced solid tumor such as melanoma, head and neck, liver or kidney cancer. Each CDR3 is given with its conserved first and last residue. D genes are given only for firm matches. Size tells how often a clone was seen (once, few, many) or the class of an expanded clone, and some rows leave it out.

v_gene: TRBV6-5
d_gene: -
j_gene: TRBJ1-1
abundance: few
CDR3nt: TGTGCCAGCAGCTCTCAACCAACTACTGAAGCTTTCTTT
CDR3aa: CASSSQPTTEAFF

v_gene: TRBV5-6
d_gene: -
j_gene: TRBJ1-2
abundance: -
CDR3nt: TGTGCCAGCAGCTACGGACGGAACTATGGCTACACCTTC
CDR3aa: CASSYGRNYGYTF

v_gene: TRBV15
d_gene: -
j_gene: TRBJ1-1
abundance: few
CDR3nt: TGTGCCACCAGCAGTAACATGAACACTGAAGCTTTCTTT
CDR3aa: CATSSNMNTEAFF

v_gene: TRBV25-1
d_gene: -
j_gene: TRBJ2-3
abundance: -
CDR3nt: TGTGCCAGCAGTGAAAATCCGGGGGCAGATACGCAGTATTTT
CDR3aa: CASSENPGADTQYF

v_gene: TRBV5-6
d_gene: TRBD1
j_gene: TRBJ1-5
abundance: -
CDR3nt: TGTGCCAGCAGCCCAGGGGGCTCAGGACAGCCCCAGCATTTT
CDR3aa: CASSPGGSGQPQHF

v_gene: TRBV18
d_gene: -
j_gene: TRBJ2-7
abundance: -
CDR3nt: TGTGCCAGCTCATCGGTCAGGGGAATGGGACTATTGTACGTGAAGCAGTACTTC
CDR3aa: CASSSVRGMGLLYVKQYF

v_gene: TRBV6-1
d_gene: -
j_gene: TRBJ2-7
abundance: few
CDR3nt: TGTGCCAGCAGTGAGGCGGAGGAGGACGAGCAGTACTTC
CDR3aa: CASSEAEEDEQYF

v_gene: TRBV4-2
d_gene: -
j_gene: TRBJ2-7
abundance: few
CDR3nt: TGTGCCAGCAGTACCCCGGCGGAGGGCCGATACGAGCAGTACTTC
CDR3aa: CASSTPAEGRYEQYF

v_gene: TRBV2
d_gene: -
j_gene: TRBJ2-5
abundance: -
CDR3nt: TGTGCCAGCAGTGACAGGGCTAACGGAGAGACCCAGTACTTC
CDR3aa: CASSDRANGETQYF

v_gene: TRBV9
d_gene: -
j_gene: TRBJ2-3
abundance: -
CDR3nt: TGTGCCAGCAGCGTACGACATTCCCCCCCAGATACGCAGTATTTT
CDR3aa: CASSVRHSPPDTQYF

v_gene: TRBV7-6
d_gene: -
j_gene: TRBJ2-5
abundance: -
CDR3nt: TGTGCCAGCAGTATAGCAACCCAAGAGACCCAGTACTTC
CDR3aa: CASSIATQETQYF

v_gene: TRBV15
d_gene: -
j_gene: TRBJ1-5
abundance: -
CDR3nt: TGTGCCACCAGCAGAGAGTCCCGAAATACGCCCCAGCATTTT
CDR3aa: CATSRESRNTPQHF

v_gene: TRBV11-2
d_gene: -
j_gene: TRBJ1-5
abundance: -
CDR3nt: TGTGCCAGCAGCTTAGCCGGCAGGTCAAATCAGCCCCAGCATTTT
CDR3aa: CASSLAGRSNQPQHF

v_gene: TRBV7-7
d_gene: -
j_gene: TRBJ2-2
abundance: -
CDR3nt: TGTGCTAGCAGCGAACCCGGGACGGTCGGGGAGCTGTTTTTT
CDR3aa: CASSEPGTVGELFF

v_gene: TRBV28
d_gene: -
j_gene: TRBJ2-1
abundance: few
CDR3nt: TGTGCCAGCAGTTTATCCACCCGCTACAATGAGCAGTTCTTC
CDR3aa: CASSLSTRYNEQFF

v_gene: TRBV5-4
d_gene: -
j_gene: TRBJ2-6
abundance: -
CDR3nt: TGTGCCAGCAGGCCAGGGTCCAACTCTGGGGCCAACGTCCTGACTTTC
CDR3aa: CASRPGSNSGANVLTF

v_gene: TRBV5-8
d_gene: TRBD1
j_gene: TRBJ1-6
abundance: once
CDR3nt: TGTGCCAGCAGCTCGGACAGGGACTTT
CDR3aa: CASSSDRDF

v_gene: TRBV7-8
d_gene: -
j_gene: TRBJ2-5
abundance: -
CDR3nt: TGTGCCAGCAGCTTAAAAAGGGTGGGGGCCGAGACCCAGTACTTC
CDR3aa: CASSLKRVGAETQYF

v_gene: TRBV5-1
d_gene: TRBD2
j_gene: TRBJ2-1
abundance: -
CDR3nt: TGCGCCAGCAGCCCGTTAGCGGGAGGACTATACAATGAGCAGTTCTTC
CDR3aa: CASSPLAGGLYNEQFF

v_gene: TRBV7-9
d_gene: -
j_gene: TRBJ2-5
abundance: -
CDR3nt: TGTGCCAGCAGCTTAGTGGGAGAGACCCAGTACTTC
CDR3aa: CASSLVGETQYF

v_gene: TRBV7-2
d_gene: -
j_gene: TRBJ2-3
abundance: -
CDR3nt: TGTGCCAGCAGCTTAGGAGGGTATGGAGATACGCAGTATTTT
CDR3aa: CASSLGGYGDTQYF

v_gene: TRBV19
d_gene: TRBD2
j_gene: TRBJ2-1
abundance: -
CDR3nt: TGTGCCAGTAGTATAGGGACTAGTTTTGAAGGGAATGAGCAGTTCTTC
CDR3aa: CASSIGTSFEGNEQFF

v_gene: TRBV7-3
d_gene: TRBD1
j_gene: TRBJ2-5
abundance: -
CDR3nt: TGTGCCAGCAGCTTAGGGACAGGGGAAGCAGAGACCCAGTACTTC
CDR3aa: CASSLGTGEAETQYF